One sample yielded the 8 T cell receptor beta chains listed below, sequenced in a study of T-cell memory formation after mild COVID-19. TCRdb re-derived calls from the 5' RACE reads in MiXCR, one entry per CDR3 protein. The table records 85,000 to 130,000 distinct CDR3 sequences, 8.5% to 14% of them present only once. The material sequenced was PBMCs or a T cell subset sorted from them (not recorded which). The receptor source for this set is a man aged 18 to 29 who had mild COVID-19 (a few samples of this study predate the infection). Cell type and time point are not known.

This chain links TRBV10-1 with TRBJ2-5; tentative D call: TRBD1 (6 bases). Per germline, CDR1 WNHNN and CDR2 SYGVQD (reference sequence). The ends were cut back, 2 bases at V and 4 bases at J, with 17 bases in the middle. This CDR3 region has 16 residues. DNA for the CDR3: TGCGCCAGCAGTGAGAGAAGAGGGGTGGGGGCAGAGACCCAGTACTTC. Translating it yields CASSERRGVGAETQYF.

This chain connects TRBV5-6 to TRBJ2-3; D may be TRBD1 (6 bases). The ends were cut back, 6 bases at V and 5 bases at J, with 19 bases in the middle. Germline-derived CDR1 and CDR2 are SGHDT and YYEEEE. The CDR3 extends over 15 amino acids. CDR3 DNA: TGTGCCAGCAACCCCCGGATGGGGGCACAAGATACGCAGTATTTT. Its translation: CASNPRMGAQDTQYF.

The V gene is TRBV12-3 or TRBV12-4, the J gene TRBJ1-1; 9 nucleotides agree with TRBD1. The CDR3 is made up of 15 amino acids. With V trimmed by 7 bases and J by 0 bases, 6 bases remained unmatched. CDR3 sequence (DNA): TGTGCCAGCATCGGGACAGGGCGGATGAACACTGAAGCTTTCTTT. This translates into CASIGTGRMNTEAFF.

The J gene is TRBJ1-1, the V gene TRBV7-8; D is uncertain. The germline V and J ends were trimmed by 6 bases and 7 bases, with 15 bases remaining between them. Per the germline V gene, CDR1 is SGHVS and CDR2 is FQNEAQ. This CDR3 is built from 13 residues. The CDR3 DNA sequence: TGTGCCAGCAGAGGTCGGGCAGAGGATGAAGCTTTCTTT. It encodes CASRGRAEDEAFF.

The J gene is TRBJ1-5, the V gene TRBV5-1; a possible D gene is TRBD1 (5 bases). This CDR3 has 15 amino acids. The germline CDR1 and CDR2 sequences are SGHRS and YFSETQ. Trimming stripped 5 bases from V and 11 bases from J, with 23 bases between. The CDR3 DNA sequence: TGCGCCAGCAGACCGACCGGGACGGCCCTTGAGACCCAGCATTTT. Encoded protein: CASRPTGTALETQHF.

The chain recombines TRBV23-1 with TRBJ2-1, with 7 bases fitting TRBD2. TRBV23-1 falls under the ORF class, with uncertain function. CDR3 length: 14 residues. V was pared by 2 bases and J by 10 bases, with 8 bases of the junction left unmatched. The CDR3 region is CASSQDWGGGEQFF. The CDR3 region has the DNA TGCGCCAGCAGTCAAGATTGGGGGGGTGGCGAGCAGTTCTTC.

V gene TRBV7-2 combines with J gene TRBJ2-3; D is uncertain. The CDR3 has 13 amino acids. Germline CDR1 SGHTA, CDR2 FQGNSA. Trimming took off 5 bases at V and 0 bases at J, with 6 bases between the two ends. The CDR3: CASSPDSTDTQYF. The DNA for the CDR3 is TGTGCCAGCAGCCCCGACAGCACAGATACGCAGTATTTT.

This clonotype has at least ten counts. The chain carries TRBV5-1 and TRBJ2-1; D is perhaps TRBD2 (6 bases). V was clipped by 0 bases and J by 7 bases, with 23 bases between them. The CDR3 is 18 amino acids. Germline V gene data show CDR1 as SGHRS and CDR2 as YFSETQ. In nucleotides, the CDR3 is TGCGCCAGCAGCTTGGGAGCGGTGAGGGGACTCCGGGGGAATGAGCAGTTCTTC. Encoded protein: CASSLGAVRGLRGNEQFF.